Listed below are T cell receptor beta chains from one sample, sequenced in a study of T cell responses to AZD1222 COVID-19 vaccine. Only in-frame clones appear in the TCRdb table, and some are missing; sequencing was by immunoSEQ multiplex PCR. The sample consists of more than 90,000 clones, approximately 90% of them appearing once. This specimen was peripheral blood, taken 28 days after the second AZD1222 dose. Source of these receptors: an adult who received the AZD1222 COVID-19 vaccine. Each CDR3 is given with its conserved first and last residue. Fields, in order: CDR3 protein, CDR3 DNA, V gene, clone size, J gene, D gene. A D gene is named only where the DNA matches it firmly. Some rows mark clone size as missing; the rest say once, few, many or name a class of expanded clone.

cdr3_aa: CASSPGQGREQYF
cdr3_nt: TGTGCCAGCAGCCCCGGACAGGGGAGGGAGCAGTACTTC
v_call: TRBV6-5
clone_size: .
j_call: TRBJ2-7
d_call: TRBD1

cdr3_aa: CASSPGQTNQPQHF
cdr3_nt: TGCGCCAGCAGCCCGGGACAGACCAATCAGCCCCAGCATTTT
v_call: TRBV5-1
clone_size: .
j_call: TRBJ1-5
d_call: TRBD1

cdr3_aa: CAGGFSGNTIYF
cdr3_nt: TGTGCCGGGGGATTCTCTGGAAACACCATATATTTT
v_call: TRBV19
clone_size: .
j_call: TRBJ1-3
d_call: .

cdr3_aa: CASSSSGTSSSYNSPLHF
cdr3_nt: TGTGCCAGCAGCTCATCCGGGACCTCGAGCTCCTATAATTCACCCCTCCACTTT
v_call: TRBV5-8
clone_size: .
j_call: TRBJ1-6
d_call: .

cdr3_aa: CSVGTRLSHEQYF
cdr3_nt: TGCAGCGTGGGGACTAGATTATCCCACGAGCAGTACTTC
v_call: TRBV29-1
clone_size: .
j_call: TRBJ2-7
d_call: TRBD2

cdr3_aa: CAISGDGGLHGYTF
cdr3_nt: TGTGCCATCAGTGGGGACGGGGGGCTCCATGGCTACACCTTC
v_call: TRBV10-3
clone_size: .
j_call: TRBJ1-2
d_call: .

cdr3_aa: CASSLGTGGASAFF
cdr3_nt: TGTGCCAGCAGCTTGGGGACAGGGGGCGCGTCAGCTTTCTTT
v_call: TRBV11-1
clone_size: .
j_call: TRBJ1-1
d_call: TRBD1

cdr3_aa: CASSRTSFGRETQYF
cdr3_nt: TGCGCCAGCTCCCGGACTAGTTTTGGGAGGGAGACCCAGTACTTC
v_call: TRBV4-1
clone_size: .
j_call: TRBJ2-5
d_call: TRBD2

cdr3_aa: CASSAFRAGVDEQYF
cdr3_nt: TGTGCCAGCAGTGCGTTTAGGGCGGGAGTTGACGAGCAGTACTTC
v_call: TRBV2
clone_size: .
j_call: TRBJ2-7
d_call: TRBD2

cdr3_aa: CASSLGLQNEKLFF
cdr3_nt: TGTGCCAGCAGCCTAGGACTGCAGAATGAAAAACTGTTTTTT
v_call: TRBV3-1/TRBV3-2
clone_size: .
j_call: TRBJ1-4
d_call: .

cdr3_aa: CASSHHHGALIYGYTF
cdr3_nt: TGTGCCAGCAGCCACCACCACGGGGCTCTTATATATGGCTACACCTTC
v_call: TRBV3-1/TRBV3-2
clone_size: .
j_call: TRBJ1-2
d_call: .

cdr3_aa: CAISTGENYGYTF
cdr3_nt: TGTGCCATCAGCACAGGAGAAAACTATGGCTACACCTTC
v_call: TRBV10-3
clone_size: once
j_call: TRBJ1-2
d_call: .

cdr3_aa: CASSLLGAGQPQHF
cdr3_nt: TGTGCCAGCAGCCTACTTGGGGCAGGACAGCCCCAGCATTTT
v_call: TRBV7-3
clone_size: once
j_call: TRBJ1-5
d_call: .

cdr3_aa: CASSLSLNTDTQYF
cdr3_nt: TGTGCCAGCAGCCTGTCCCTGAACACAGATACGCAGTATTTT
v_call: TRBV11-1
clone_size: .
j_call: TRBJ2-3
d_call: .

cdr3_aa: CASSPTTGLNYGYTF
cdr3_nt: TGTGCCAGCAGTCCTACCACAGGCCTTAACTATGGCTACACCTTC
v_call: TRBV27
clone_size: .
j_call: TRBJ1-2
d_call: .

cdr3_aa: CASSTTAGSTYNEQFF
cdr3_nt: TGCGCCAGCAGCACGACCGCGGGTTCGACTTACAATGAGCAGTTCTTC
v_call: TRBV5-1
clone_size: .
j_call: TRBJ2-1
d_call: .

cdr3_aa: CASSQWRGAYNEQFF
cdr3_nt: TGCGCCAGCAGCCAATGGCGGGGCGCCTACAATGAGCAGTTCTTC
v_call: TRBV4-3
clone_size: .
j_call: TRBJ2-1
d_call: .

cdr3_aa: CASSLGGAGGKAFF
cdr3_nt: TGCGCCAGCAGTCTCGGGGGGGCCGGAGGTAAGGCTTTCTTT
v_call: TRBV4-3
clone_size: .
j_call: TRBJ1-1
d_call: .

cdr3_aa: CAVARTSGSYEQYF
cdr3_nt: TGTGCCGTTGCTCGGACTAGCGGGAGCTACGAGCAGTACTTC
v_call: TRBV10-3
clone_size: once
j_call: TRBJ2-7
d_call: TRBD2

cdr3_aa: CASSLGRAGTDTQYF
cdr3_nt: TGTGCCAGCAGCTTAGGACGGGCCGGCACAGATACGCAGTATTTT
v_call: TRBV11-2
clone_size: .
j_call: TRBJ2-3
d_call: .

cdr3_aa: CASSLLADQPQHF
cdr3_nt: TGCGCCAGCAGCCTTTTGGCAGATCAGCCCCAGCATTTT
v_call: TRBV4-1
clone_size: .
j_call: TRBJ1-5
d_call: .

cdr3_aa: CASSIRGGNTDTQYF
cdr3_nt: TGTGCCAGTAGTATTCGCGGGGGGAACACAGATACGCAGTATTTT
v_call: TRBV19
clone_size: .
j_call: TRBJ2-3
d_call: TRBD2

cdr3_aa: CASLGLARPQHF
cdr3_nt: TGTGCCAGCCTAGGATTGGCCCGGCCCCAGCATTTT
v_call: TRBV5-6
clone_size: .
j_call: TRBJ1-5
d_call: .

cdr3_aa: CASSQDGSGGYEQYF
cdr3_nt: TGCGCCAGCAGCCAAGATGGTAGCGGGGGCTACGAGCAGTACTTC
v_call: TRBV4-3
clone_size: .
j_call: TRBJ2-7
d_call: TRBD2

cdr3_aa: CASSSPSTGPRERGYTF
cdr3_nt: TGTGCCAGCAGCTCTCCCTCAACAGGCCCACGGGAGCGTGGCTACACCTTC
v_call: TRBV7-9
clone_size: .
j_call: TRBJ1-2
d_call: .

cdr3_aa: CASSVANRADEQYF
cdr3_nt: TGTGCCAGCAGCGTAGCGAACAGGGCGGACGAGCAGTACTTC
v_call: TRBV9
clone_size: .
j_call: TRBJ2-7
d_call: .

cdr3_aa: CASSLYGFSYGYTF
cdr3_nt: TGTGCCAGCAGTTTATACGGGTTCAGCTATGGCTACACCTTC
v_call: TRBV6-6
clone_size: .
j_call: TRBJ1-2
d_call: .

cdr3_aa: CASSVATGSSYEQYF
cdr3_nt: TGTGCCAGCAGCGTAGCTACGGGCTCCTCCTACGAGCAGTACTTC
v_call: TRBV9
clone_size: .
j_call: TRBJ2-7
d_call: .

cdr3_aa: CASSDGTGQKGNPYEQYF
cdr3_nt: TGTGCCAGCAGCGACGGGACAGGCCAAAAAGGGAACCCCTACGAGCAGTACTTC
v_call: TRBV5-6
clone_size: .
j_call: TRBJ2-7
d_call: TRBD1

cdr3_aa: CSASVGLSEQYF
cdr3_nt: TGCAGTGCTAGTGTGGGGTTAAGTGAGCAGTACTTC
v_call: TRBV20-1
clone_size: .
j_call: TRBJ2-7
d_call: .

cdr3_aa: CSDLAGGTDTQYF
cdr3_nt: TGCAGCGACCTAGCGGGGGGGACAGATACGCAGTATTTT
v_call: TRBV29-1
clone_size: .
j_call: TRBJ2-3
d_call: TRBD2

cdr3_aa: CASSLTGRYIGYTF
cdr3_nt: TGTGCCAGCAGCCTGACAGGGAGGTATATCGGCTACACCTTC
v_call: TRBV5-6
clone_size: once
j_call: TRBJ1-2
d_call: TRBD1

cdr3_aa: CASSQDRRTGQPQHF
cdr3_nt: TGTGCCAGCAGCCAAGATCGCAGGACAGGTCAGCCCCAGCATTTT
v_call: TRBV4-2
clone_size: .
j_call: TRBJ1-5
d_call: TRBD1

cdr3_aa: CASSFQTGGLLHEQFF
cdr3_nt: TGTGCCAGCAGCTTCCAGACAGGGGGCCTTCTGCATGAGCAGTTCTTC
v_call: TRBV7-2
clone_size: .
j_call: TRBJ2-1
d_call: TRBD1

cdr3_aa: CASSLGLAGPFDEQFF
cdr3_nt: TGTGCCAGCAGCCTTGGACTAGCGGGACCTTTTGATGAGCAGTTCTTC
v_call: TRBV7-3
clone_size: .
j_call: TRBJ2-1
d_call: TRBD2

cdr3_aa: CASRMGQRNTEAFF
cdr3_nt: TGTGCCAGCAGGATGGGACAAAGGAACACTGAAGCTTTCTTT
v_call: TRBV2
clone_size: .
j_call: TRBJ1-1
d_call: .

cdr3_aa: CASSVDRSSGNTIYF
cdr3_nt: TGTGCCAGCAGCGTCGACAGATCCTCTGGAAACACCATATATTTT
v_call: TRBV6-5
clone_size: .
j_call: TRBJ1-3
d_call: .

cdr3_aa: CASSRDSGNTIYF
cdr3_nt: TGTGCCAGTAGCAGAGACTCTGGAAACACCATATATTTT
v_call: TRBV19
clone_size: .
j_call: TRBJ1-3
d_call: .

cdr3_aa: CASSVTGTGGATEAFF
cdr3_nt: TGTGCCAGCAGCGTAACCGGGACAGGGGGGGCCACTGAAGCTTTCTTT
v_call: TRBV4-2
clone_size: .
j_call: TRBJ1-1
d_call: TRBD1

cdr3_aa: CASSPLRERDRYEQYF
cdr3_nt: TGTGCCAGCAGCCCGCTACGGGAGCGCGATAGGTACGAGCAGTACTTC
v_call: TRBV11-3
clone_size: .
j_call: TRBJ2-7
d_call: .

cdr3_aa: CSVGGGRTDTQYF
cdr3_nt: TGCAGCGTTGGGGGCGGGCGCACAGATACGCAGTATTTT
v_call: TRBV29-1
clone_size: .
j_call: TRBJ2-3
d_call: .

cdr3_aa: CASSLSAISGNTIYF
cdr3_nt: TGTGCCAGCAGCTTATCGGCCATCTCTGGAAACACCATATATTTT
v_call: TRBV11-3
clone_size: .
j_call: TRBJ1-3
d_call: .

cdr3_aa: CASSRTGRSNQPQHF
cdr3_nt: TGTGCCAGCAGCCGGACAGGGCGTAGCAATCAGCCCCAGCATTTT
v_call: TRBV2
clone_size: .
j_call: TRBJ1-5
d_call: TRBD1

cdr3_aa: CAWSDRVYEQYF
cdr3_nt: TGTGCCTGGAGTGACAGGGTCTACGAGCAGTACTTC
v_call: TRBV30
clone_size: few
j_call: TRBJ2-7
d_call: .

cdr3_aa: CASSVAERRASDTQYF
cdr3_nt: TGTGCCAGCAGCGTAGCCGAAAGACGGGCTTCAGATACGCAGTATTTT
v_call: TRBV9
clone_size: .
j_call: TRBJ2-3
d_call: .

cdr3_aa: CASSFRNNEQFF
cdr3_nt: TGTGCCAGCAGTTTTAGAAACAATGAGCAGTTCTTC
v_call: TRBV27
clone_size: .
j_call: TRBJ2-1
d_call: .

cdr3_aa: CASSPGTSGGDEQYF
cdr3_nt: TGTGCCAGCTCACCAGGGACTAGCGGGGGAGACGAGCAGTACTTC
v_call: TRBV18
clone_size: .
j_call: TRBJ2-7
d_call: TRBD2

cdr3_aa: CASSYSDRVAYEQYF
cdr3_nt: TGTGCCAGCAGTTACTCGGACAGGGTTGCCTACGAGCAGTACTTC
v_call: TRBV6-5
clone_size: .
j_call: TRBJ2-7
d_call: TRBD1

cdr3_aa: CATRSPQVGYTF
cdr3_nt: TGTGCCACCAGGAGCCCACAGGTTGGCTACACCTTC
v_call: TRBV24-1
clone_size: .
j_call: TRBJ1-2
d_call: .

cdr3_aa: CASSPRVATDTQYF
cdr3_nt: TGTGCCAGTAGTCCTCGGGTAGCTACAGATACGCAGTATTTT
v_call: TRBV19
clone_size: .
j_call: TRBJ2-3
d_call: .

cdr3_aa: CASSLTESQPQHF
cdr3_nt: TGTGCCAGCAGCTTAACAGAGTCCCAGCCCCAGCATTTT
v_call: TRBV11-2
clone_size: .
j_call: TRBJ1-5
d_call: .

cdr3_aa: CASSEIHGQLYEQYF
cdr3_nt: TGTGCCAGCAGTGAGATTCATGGACAGCTTTACGAGCAGTACTTC
v_call: TRBV6-1
clone_size: .
j_call: TRBJ2-7
d_call: .

cdr3_aa: CASKGRDKTLTGELFF
cdr3_nt: TGTGCCAGTAAGGGGAGGGACAAAACCCTAACCGGGGAGCTGTTTTTT
v_call: TRBV19
clone_size: .
j_call: TRBJ2-2
d_call: .

cdr3_aa: CASSEPRDRVRNEQFF
cdr3_nt: TGTGCCAGCAGCGAGCCCCGGGACAGGGTCCGCAATGAGCAGTTCTTC
v_call: TRBV9
clone_size: .
j_call: TRBJ2-1
d_call: TRBD1

cdr3_aa: CASTWANYGYTF
cdr3_nt: TGTGCCAGCACCTGGGCTAACTATGGCTACACCTTC
v_call: TRBV5-4
clone_size: .
j_call: TRBJ1-2
d_call: .